This entry concerns a single TCR beta chain. The antigen is undetermined. Looked up from germline, CDR1 is LNHNV and CDR2 is YYDKDF (reference sequence). V dropped 0 bases and J dropped 7; count of bases not matched to a gene: 14. There are 18 residues in the CDR3. Together with a sample-barcoded 5' primer, a J-beta primer mix was included in a second PCR lasting about 6 to 11 cycles. TCRdb re-derived calls from the 5' RACE reads in MiXCR, one entry per CDR3 protein. The table lists almost 1 million distinct CDR3 sequences, roughly 51% of them singletons. The entry originates in a study of blood T cells in healthy people across ages. Whole-study results and caveats: Whereas aged donors had fewer naive CD4+ cells, long-lived donors had more of them and higher diversity.

The rearrangement links TRBV15 to TRBJ2-1; 8 bases agree with TRBD2. The sample was blood. The sequence was collected from an older woman in good health. The CDR3 here is CATSREWPGSSGLNEQFF. The CDR3 nucleotides read TGTGCCACCAGCAGAGAGTGGCCCGGGTCTAGCGGGTTGAATGAGCAGTTCTTC.